The subject of this entry is one T cell receptor (beta chain). The data are from a study of blood T cell repertoires in COVID-19. Study as a whole: Sources were T cells, B-cell-depleted T cells, or PBMCs; the material itself was cDNA or gDNA.

Data came from immunoSEQ multiplex PCR; TCRdb stores just in-frame clones and leaves some out. The data show just under 50,000 clones, with roughly 86% seen just once and 14% to 15% held by the top ten. V was clipped by 2 bases and J by 2 bases, with 7 bases between them. The CDR3 sequence is 13 residues long. Germline loops: CDR1 MGHRA, CDR2 YSYEKL. The receptor was isolated from a human donor in a cohort sampled during active COVID-19. The sequenced sample was peripheral blood. The chain employs TRBV4-1 and TRBJ2-7; TRBD2 is a possible D gene (5 bases). CDR3 coding DNA: TGCGCCAGCAGCCAACACGGGACCTACGAGCAGTACTTC. Translating gives CASSQHGTYEQYF.